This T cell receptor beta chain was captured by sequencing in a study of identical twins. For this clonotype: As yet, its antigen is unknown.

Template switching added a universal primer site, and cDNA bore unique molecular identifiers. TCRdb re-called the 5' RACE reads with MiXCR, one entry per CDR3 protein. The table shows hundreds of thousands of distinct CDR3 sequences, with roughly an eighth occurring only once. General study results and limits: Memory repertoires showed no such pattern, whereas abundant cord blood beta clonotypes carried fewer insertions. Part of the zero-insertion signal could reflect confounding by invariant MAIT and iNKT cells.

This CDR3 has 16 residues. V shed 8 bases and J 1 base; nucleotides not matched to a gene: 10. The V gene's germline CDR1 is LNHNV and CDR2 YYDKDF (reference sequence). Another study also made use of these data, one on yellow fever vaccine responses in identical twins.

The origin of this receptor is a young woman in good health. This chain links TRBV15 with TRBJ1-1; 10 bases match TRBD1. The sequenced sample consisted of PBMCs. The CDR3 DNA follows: TGTGCCACCGCCCGGCGACAGGGGGCTTGGAACACTGAAGCTTTCTTT. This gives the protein CATARRQGAWNTEAFF.